This TCR beta chain came from a study of blood T cell repertoires in COVID-19 (dated by TCRdb to 2020 to 2021). Describing the broader study: Samples from collaborators originated in the United States, Italy and Spain and spanned both the acute and convalescent phases of COVID-19. The samples were drawn from the first 160 participants of the ongoing ImmuneRACE study and from 1,254 subjects provided by 6 global collaborators. Deeply sampled blood TCRbeta repertoires from subjects exposed to, actively infected with, or recovered from COVID-19 were included in the dataset. The repertoires were released in a freely available public database meant as a resource for research on the immune response to SARS-CoV-2. HLA class I and class II types, where available, came from metadata supplied by the sample provider rather than from assay-based typing. Sample metadata almost always included a de-identified subject ID, COVID-19 status, age in years and sex. The material from the prospective study consisted of cDNA or gDNA derived from T cells, B-cell-depleted T cells, or PBMCs.

Enrolling through a virtual design, the prospective study's participants ranged in age from about 18 to 89 years and lived across about two dozen United States geographic areas. In the prospective study, cohorts were assigned on the basis of participant-reported clinical history obtained from a screening survey and a study questionnaire. Recovered participants in ImmuneRACE Cohort 3 were defined as having two consecutive negative NP/OP PCR tests, clearance from a healthcare professional, or resolution of symptoms. In the prospective study, whole blood, serum and a nasopharyngeal or oropharyngeal swab were collected from each participant by mobile phlebotomists. Over a roughly 2-month period, participants in the prospective study had the option of providing additional blood draws and questionnaires. Before DNA extraction, prospective study blood samples were shipped either frozen or at room temperature.

The full study reports these points: Clinical and demographic metadata were provided uncurated, with the amount varying by source and participant.

Per the germline V gene, MNHEY is the CDR1 and SVGAGI is the CDR2. V trim: 6 bases; J trim: 10 bases; unmatched bases: 8. Counted from cysteine to phenylalanine, this CDR3 has 14 amino acids. The read is trimmed to its CDR3 DNA, 42 bases read in frame from base 1. To note about this clone: Its antigen is still unknown. There are no base qualities to consult, and no much larger clone falls within one base.

TCRbeta CDR3 regions were amplified from genomic DNA using the immunoSEQ Assay, a bias-controlled multiplex PCR. Per the authors' processing: Nucleated cell counts per sample were estimated from amplification of reference gene primers within the assay. To quantify the absolute abundance of each unique TCRbeta CDR3 rearrangement, sequence reads were collapsed and filtered. For each sample, productive Simpson clonality was calculated as the square root of Simpson's diversity index across productive rearrangements. The table was pulled from immuneACCESS by TCRdb, which kept in-frame rearrangements only. Such tables lose some clones; where checked, under half of the loss comes from unresolved V genes, and the rest has no known cause. V and J calls and clone size are as listed in that table; D and trimming were resolved from the DNA. Counted in this sample were approximately 490,000 clones; roughly nine tenths of them appeared once. The ten biggest clones cover under 0.75% of the sample.

The source of this sequence is a woman under 30 who had recovered from COVID-19. Specimen: PBMCs or T cells enriched from blood (not recorded which). The chain is encoded by TRBV6-5 joined to TRBJ1-6; 8 of the junction bases match TRBD1. CDR3 loop: CASSGSWDRSPLHF. The DNA sequence reads TGTGCCAGCAGCGGGTCTTGGGACAGGTCACCCCTCCACTTT.